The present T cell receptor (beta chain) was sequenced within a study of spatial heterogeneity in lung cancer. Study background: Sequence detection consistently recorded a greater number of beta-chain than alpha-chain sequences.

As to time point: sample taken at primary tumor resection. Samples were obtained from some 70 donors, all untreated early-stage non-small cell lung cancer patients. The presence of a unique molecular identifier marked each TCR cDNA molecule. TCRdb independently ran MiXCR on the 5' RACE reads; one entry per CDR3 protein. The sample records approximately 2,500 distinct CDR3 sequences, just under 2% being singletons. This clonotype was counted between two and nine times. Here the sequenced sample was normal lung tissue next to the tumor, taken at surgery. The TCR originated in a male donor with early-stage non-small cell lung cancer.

CDR3: CASSESTQLAKNIQYF. CDR3 sequence (DNA): TGCGCCAGCAGTGAGTCGACACAGTTAGCCAAAAACATTCAGTACTTC. The V call is TRBV10-2, the J call TRBJ2-4; no clear D gene. The germline CDR1 and CDR2 sequences are WSHSY and SAAADI. Deletions cut 0 bases from V and 0 bases from J, with 9 bases between. The CDR3 consists of 16 residues.